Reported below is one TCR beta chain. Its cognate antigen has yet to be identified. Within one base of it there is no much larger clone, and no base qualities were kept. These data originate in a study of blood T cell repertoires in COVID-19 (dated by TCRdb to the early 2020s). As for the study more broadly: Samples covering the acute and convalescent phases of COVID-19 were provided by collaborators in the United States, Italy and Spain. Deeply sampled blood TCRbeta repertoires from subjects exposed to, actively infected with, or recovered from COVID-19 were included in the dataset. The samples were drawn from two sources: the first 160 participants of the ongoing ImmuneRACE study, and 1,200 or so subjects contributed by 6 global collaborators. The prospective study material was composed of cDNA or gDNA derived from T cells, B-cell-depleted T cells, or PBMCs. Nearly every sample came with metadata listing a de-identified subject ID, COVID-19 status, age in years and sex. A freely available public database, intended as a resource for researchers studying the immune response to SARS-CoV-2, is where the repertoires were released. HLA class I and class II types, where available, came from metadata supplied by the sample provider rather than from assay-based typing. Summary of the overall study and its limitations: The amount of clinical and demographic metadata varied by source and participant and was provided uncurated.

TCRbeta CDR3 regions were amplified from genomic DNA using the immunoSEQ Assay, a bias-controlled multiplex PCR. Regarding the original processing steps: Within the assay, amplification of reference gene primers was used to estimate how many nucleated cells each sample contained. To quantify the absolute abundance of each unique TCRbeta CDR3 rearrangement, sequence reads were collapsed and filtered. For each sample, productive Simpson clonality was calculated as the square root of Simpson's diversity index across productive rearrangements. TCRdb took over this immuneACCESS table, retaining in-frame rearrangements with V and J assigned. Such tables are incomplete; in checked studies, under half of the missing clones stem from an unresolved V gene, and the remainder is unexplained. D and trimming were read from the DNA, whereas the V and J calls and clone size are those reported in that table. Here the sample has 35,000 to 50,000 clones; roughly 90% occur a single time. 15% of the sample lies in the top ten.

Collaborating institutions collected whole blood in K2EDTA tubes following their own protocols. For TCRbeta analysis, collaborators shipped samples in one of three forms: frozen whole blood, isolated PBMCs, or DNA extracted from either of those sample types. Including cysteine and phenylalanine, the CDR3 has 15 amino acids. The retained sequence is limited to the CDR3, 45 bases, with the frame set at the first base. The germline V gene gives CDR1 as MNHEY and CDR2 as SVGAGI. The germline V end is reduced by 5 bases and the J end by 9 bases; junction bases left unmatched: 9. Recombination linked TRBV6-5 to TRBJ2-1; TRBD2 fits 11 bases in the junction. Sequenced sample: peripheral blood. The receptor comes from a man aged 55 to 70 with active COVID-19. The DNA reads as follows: TGTGCCAGCAGTAGTACTAGCGGGAGACAGCGTGAGCAGTTCTTC. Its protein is CASSSTSGRQREQFF.